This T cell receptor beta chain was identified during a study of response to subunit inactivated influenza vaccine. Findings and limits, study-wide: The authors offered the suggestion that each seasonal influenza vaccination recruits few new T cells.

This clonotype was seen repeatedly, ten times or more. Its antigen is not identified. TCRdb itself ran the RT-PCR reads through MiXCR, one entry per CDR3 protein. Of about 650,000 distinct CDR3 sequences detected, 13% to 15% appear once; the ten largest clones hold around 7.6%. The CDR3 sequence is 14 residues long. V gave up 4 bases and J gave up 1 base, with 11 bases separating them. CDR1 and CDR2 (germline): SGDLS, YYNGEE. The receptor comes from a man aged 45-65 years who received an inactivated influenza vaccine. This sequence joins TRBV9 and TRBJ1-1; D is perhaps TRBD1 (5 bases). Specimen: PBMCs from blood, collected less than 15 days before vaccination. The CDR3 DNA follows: TGTGCCAGCAGCCCTGGACACCCGAACACTGAAGCTTTCTTT. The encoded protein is CASSPGHPNTEAFF.